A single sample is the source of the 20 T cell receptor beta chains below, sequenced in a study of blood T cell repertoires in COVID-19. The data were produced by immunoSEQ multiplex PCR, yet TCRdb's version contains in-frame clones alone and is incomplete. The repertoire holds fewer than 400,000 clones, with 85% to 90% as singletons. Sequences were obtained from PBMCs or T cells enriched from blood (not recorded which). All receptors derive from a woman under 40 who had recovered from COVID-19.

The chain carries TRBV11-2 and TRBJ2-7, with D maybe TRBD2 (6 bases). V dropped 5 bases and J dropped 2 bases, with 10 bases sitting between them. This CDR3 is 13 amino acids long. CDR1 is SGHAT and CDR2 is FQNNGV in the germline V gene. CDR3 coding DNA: TGTGCCAGCAGCAGGGACTCGGCCTACGAGCAGTACTTC. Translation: CASSRDSAYEQYF.

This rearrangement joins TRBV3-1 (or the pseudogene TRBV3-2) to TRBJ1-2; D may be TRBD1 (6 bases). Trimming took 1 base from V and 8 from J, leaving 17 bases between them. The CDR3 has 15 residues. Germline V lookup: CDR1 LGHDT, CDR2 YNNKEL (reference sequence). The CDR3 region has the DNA TGTGCCAGCAGCCAAGTAAACAGGGTTCGCGGAGGCTACACCTTC. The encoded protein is CASSQVNRVRGGYTF.

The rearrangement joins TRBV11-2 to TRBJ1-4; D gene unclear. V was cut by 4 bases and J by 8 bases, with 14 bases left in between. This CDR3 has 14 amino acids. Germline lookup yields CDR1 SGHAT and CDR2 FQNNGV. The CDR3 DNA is TGTGCCAGCAGCTCCGGCCCCGCGGGGGAAAAACTGTTTTTT. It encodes CASSSGPAGEKLFF.

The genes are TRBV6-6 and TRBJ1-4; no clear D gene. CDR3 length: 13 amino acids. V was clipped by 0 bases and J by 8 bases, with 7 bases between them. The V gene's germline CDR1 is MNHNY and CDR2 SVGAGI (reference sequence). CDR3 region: CASSYSRSEKLFF. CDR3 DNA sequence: TGTGCCAGCAGTTACTCGAGGTCGGAAAAACTGTTTTTT.

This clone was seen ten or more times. This CDR3 is CASSQQGRTYGYTF. The CDR3 DNA is TGTGCCAGTAGTCAACAGGGGCGAACCTATGGCTACACCTTC. This chain uses TRBV19 with TRBJ1-2; 7 nucleotides line up with TRBD1. CDR1 is LNHDA, CDR2 SQIVND, per germline (reference sequence). The CDR3 covers 14 residues. Trimming at V came to 5 bases and at J to 4 bases, leaving 7 bases not matched to a gene. The full variable domain, completed using reference TRBV19 and TRBJ1-2, is DGGITQSPKYLFRKEGQNVTLSCEQNLNHDAMYWYRQDPGQGLRLIYYSQIVNDFQKGDIAEGYSVSREKKESFPLTVTSAQKNPTAFYLCASSQQGRTYGYTFGSGTRLTVV.

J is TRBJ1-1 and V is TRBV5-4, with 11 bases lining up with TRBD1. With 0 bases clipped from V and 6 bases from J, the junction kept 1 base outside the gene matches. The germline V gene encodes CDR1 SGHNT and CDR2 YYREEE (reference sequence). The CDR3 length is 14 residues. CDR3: CASSLGGQGAEAFF. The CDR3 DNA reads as TGTGCCAGCAGCTTGGGGGGACAGGGGGCTGAAGCTTTCTTT.

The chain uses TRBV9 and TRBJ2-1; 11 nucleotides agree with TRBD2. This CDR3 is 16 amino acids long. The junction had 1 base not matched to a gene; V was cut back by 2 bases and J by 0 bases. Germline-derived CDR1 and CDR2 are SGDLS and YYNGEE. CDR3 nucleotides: TGTGCCAGCAGCGTCGGACTAGCGGGCTCCTACAATGAGCAGTTCTTC. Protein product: CASSVGLAGSYNEQFF.

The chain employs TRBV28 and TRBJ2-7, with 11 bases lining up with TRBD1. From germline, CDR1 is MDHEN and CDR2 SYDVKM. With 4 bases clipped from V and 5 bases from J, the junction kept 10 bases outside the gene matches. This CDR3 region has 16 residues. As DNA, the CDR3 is TGTGCCAGCAGTTCTTTAGGACAGGGGGCGCGTCACGAGCAGTACTTC. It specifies CASSSLGQGARHEQYF. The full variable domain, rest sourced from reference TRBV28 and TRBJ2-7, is DVKVTQSSRYLVKRTGEKVFLECVQDMDHENMFWYRQDPGLGLRLIYFSYDVKMKEKGDIPEGYSVSREKKERFSLILESASTNQTSMYLCASSSLGQGARHEQYFGPGTRLTVT.

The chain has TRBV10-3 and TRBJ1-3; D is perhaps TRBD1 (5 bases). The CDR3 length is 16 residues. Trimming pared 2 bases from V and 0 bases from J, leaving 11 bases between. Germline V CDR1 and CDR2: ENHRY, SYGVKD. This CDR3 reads CAISERTPNSGNTIYF. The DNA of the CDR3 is TGTGCCATCAGTGAGAGGACACCTAACTCTGGAAACACCATATATTTT.

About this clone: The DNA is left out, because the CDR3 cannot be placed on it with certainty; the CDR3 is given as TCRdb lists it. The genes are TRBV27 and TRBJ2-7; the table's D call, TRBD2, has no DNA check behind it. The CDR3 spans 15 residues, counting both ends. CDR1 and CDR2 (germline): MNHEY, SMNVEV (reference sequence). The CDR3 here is CASSLSLRGGSEQYF.

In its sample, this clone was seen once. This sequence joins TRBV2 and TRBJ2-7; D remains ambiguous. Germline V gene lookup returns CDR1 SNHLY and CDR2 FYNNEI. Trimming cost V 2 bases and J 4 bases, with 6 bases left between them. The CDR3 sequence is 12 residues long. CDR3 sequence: CASSERGYEQYF. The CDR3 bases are TGTGCCAGCAGTGAAAGAGGTTACGAGCAGTACTTC.

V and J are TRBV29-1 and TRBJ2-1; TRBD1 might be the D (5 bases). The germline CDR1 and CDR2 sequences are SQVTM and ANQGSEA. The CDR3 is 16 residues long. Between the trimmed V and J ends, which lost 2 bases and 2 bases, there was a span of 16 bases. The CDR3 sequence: CSVEWSGFGAYNEQFF. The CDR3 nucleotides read TGCAGCGTTGAATGGTCAGGGTTTGGGGCCTACAATGAGCAGTTCTTC.

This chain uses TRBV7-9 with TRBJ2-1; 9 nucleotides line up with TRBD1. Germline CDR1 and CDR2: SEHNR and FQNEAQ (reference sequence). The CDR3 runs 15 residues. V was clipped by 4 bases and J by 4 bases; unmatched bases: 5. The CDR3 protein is CASSWGQGEYNEQFF. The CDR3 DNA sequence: TGTGCCAGCAGCTGGGGACAGGGCGAGTACAATGAGCAGTTCTTC. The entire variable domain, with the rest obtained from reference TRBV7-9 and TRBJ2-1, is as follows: DTGVSQNPRHKITKRGQNVTFRCDPISEHNRLYWYRQTLGQGPEFLTYFQNEAQLEKSRLLSDRFSAERPKGSFSTLEIQRTEQGDSAMYLCASSWGQGEYNEQFFGPGTRLTVL.

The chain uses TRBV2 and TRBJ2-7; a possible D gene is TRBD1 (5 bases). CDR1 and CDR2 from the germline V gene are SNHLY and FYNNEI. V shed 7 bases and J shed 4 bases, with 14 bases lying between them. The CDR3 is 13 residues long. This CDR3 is CASTNRLLYEQYF. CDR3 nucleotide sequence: TGTGCCAGCACTAACAGGTTACTTTACGAGCAGTACTTC.

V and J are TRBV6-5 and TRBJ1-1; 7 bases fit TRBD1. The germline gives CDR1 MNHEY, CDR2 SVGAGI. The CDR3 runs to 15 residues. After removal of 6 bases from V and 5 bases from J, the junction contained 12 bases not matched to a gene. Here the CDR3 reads CASRRQGVRGTEAFF. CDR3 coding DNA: TGTGCCAGCAGGCGGCAGGGGGTCCGGGGTACTGAAGCTTTCTTT.

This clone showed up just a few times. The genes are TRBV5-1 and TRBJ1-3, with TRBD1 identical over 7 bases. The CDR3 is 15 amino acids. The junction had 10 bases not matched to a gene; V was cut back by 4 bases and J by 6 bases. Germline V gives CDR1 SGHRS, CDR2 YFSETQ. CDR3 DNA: TGCGCCAGCAGCCTGTATACAGGGGTGGTAAACACCATATATTTT. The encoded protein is CASSLYTGVVNTIYF.

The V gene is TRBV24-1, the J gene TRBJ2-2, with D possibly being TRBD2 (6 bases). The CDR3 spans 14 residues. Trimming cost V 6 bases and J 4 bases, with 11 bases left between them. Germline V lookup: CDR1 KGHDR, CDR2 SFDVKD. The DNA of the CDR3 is TGTGCCACCAGTCGGCAGGGAGGCACCGGGGAGCTGTTTTTT. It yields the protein CATSRQGGTGELFF.

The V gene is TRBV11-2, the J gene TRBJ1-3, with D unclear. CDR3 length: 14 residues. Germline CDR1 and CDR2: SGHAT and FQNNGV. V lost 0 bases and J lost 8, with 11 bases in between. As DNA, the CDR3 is TGTGCCAGCAGCTTAGATCCATCGGGAGACACCATATATTTT. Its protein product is CASSLDPSGDTIYF.

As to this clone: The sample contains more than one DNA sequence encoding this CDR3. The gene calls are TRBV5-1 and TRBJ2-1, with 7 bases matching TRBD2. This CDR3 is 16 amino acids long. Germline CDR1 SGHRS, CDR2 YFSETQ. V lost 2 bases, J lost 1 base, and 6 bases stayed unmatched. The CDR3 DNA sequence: TGCGCCAGCAGCTTCCGGGCGGGAGTTTCCTACAATGAGCAGTTCTTC. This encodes CASSFRAGVSYNEQFF.

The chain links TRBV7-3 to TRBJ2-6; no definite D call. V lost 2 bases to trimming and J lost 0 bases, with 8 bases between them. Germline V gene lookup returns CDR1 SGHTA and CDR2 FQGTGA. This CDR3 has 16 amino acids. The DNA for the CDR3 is TGTGCCAGCAGCTTAGGGCAGAACTCTGGGGCCAACGTCCTGACTTTC. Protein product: CASSLGQNSGANVLTF. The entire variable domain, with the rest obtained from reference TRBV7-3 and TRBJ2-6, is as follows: GAGVSQTPSNKVTEKGKYVELRCDPISGHTALYWYRQSLGQGPEFLIYFQGTGAADDSGLPNDRFFAVRPEGSVSTLKIQRTERGDSAVYLCASSLGQNSGANVLTFGAGSRLTVL.